These 17 T cell receptor beta chains originate from one sample sequenced in a study of T cells in Graves' hyperthyroidism and ophthalmopathy. Authors of the study amplified TCR beta CDR3 regions from RNA transcripts. The HTBI primer set served for first-round RT-PCR of the TCR CDR3. TCRdb processed the multiplex PCR reads anew with MiXCR; each CDR3 protein has one entry. Among under 800,000 distinct CDR3 sequences listed, around 15% were seen once. The sequencing sample was made of blood. The receptors were sampled from a woman between 18 and 29 years old with Graves' hyperthyroidism.

This clonotype was counted at least ten times. The chain couples TRBV30 to TRBJ2-1; D tentatively fits TRBD1 or TRBD2 (6 bases each). The CDR3 runs to 14 residues. Germline lookup yields CDR1 GTSNPN and CDR2 SVGIG (reference sequence). Trimming removed 1 base at V and 8 bases at J, with 15 bases between. Here the CDR3 DNA reads TGTGCCTGGAGTGCCCTACAGGGAGGCGATGAGCAGTTCTTC. Residues: CAWSALQGGDEQFF.

This clonotype was observed a few times. The chain links TRBV6-5 to TRBJ1-4, with D unclear. V was pared by 3 bases and J by 5 bases, with 7 bases between. Germline V lookup: CDR1 MNHEY, CDR2 SVGAGI. The CDR3 is 13 amino acids. The CDR3, as DNA: TGTGCCAGCAGTTATTTAGAAAATGAAAAACTGTTTTTT. Amino acid sequence: CASSYLENEKLFF.

This clonotype turned up a few times. One end of the junction fails to match germline, which may point to a read error. This chain uses TRBV14 with TRBJ1-6, with D possibly matching TRBD1 (6 bases). The CDR3 runs 17 residues. The germline V gene has CDR1 SGHDN and CDR2 FVKESK. CDR3 sequence (DNA): TGTGCCAGCAGCCAAGATTCCAGGGGCTTGCATCATTCACTCCTCCACTTT. This translates into CASSQDSRGLHHSLLHF.

This clonotype was counted ten times or more. CDR3 in amino acids: CALGRGPQETQYF. For the CDR3, the DNA is TGTGCTCTAGGTAGGGGACCCCAAGAGACCCAGTACTTC. This rearrangement joins TRBV30 to TRBJ2-5, with D possibly called TRBD1 or TRBD2 (5 bases each). This CDR3 contains 13 residues. Germline CDR1 reads GTSNPN; CDR2 reads SVGIG (reference sequence).

A few counts support this clonotype. The chain carries TRBV7-2 and TRBJ2-2; D is unresolved. Germline V gives CDR1 SGHTA, CDR2 FQGNSA. CDR3 size: 16 residues. Trimming removed 4 bases from V and 2 bases from J, with 14 bases in between. Here the CDR3 DNA reads TGTGCCAGCAGCTGGGTGGGCAGGAGAAACACCGGGGAGCTGTTTTTT. Translating it yields CASSWVGRRNTGELFF.

This clonotype was found many times. The chain carries TRBV7-6 and TRBJ2-1, with 8 bases matching TRBD2. Trimming cost V 2 bases and J 6 bases; bases outside gene matches: 15. The CDR3 is 18 amino acids. Looked up from germline, CDR1 is SGHVS and CDR2 is FNYEAQ. The CDR3 bases are TGTGCCAGCAGCTTAATCCCCCAACTAGCGGCCCTCCGCAATGAGCAGTTCTTC. The encoded protein is CASSLIPQLAALRNEQFF.

This clonotype has a count of ten or more. V and J are TRBV30 and TRBJ1-1; D might be TRBD1 (5 bases). Germline V gene lookup returns CDR1 GTSNPN and CDR2 SVGIG (reference sequence). CDR3 length: 15 residues. V was pared by 0 bases and J by 10 bases, with 21 bases between. The CDR3 region has the DNA TGTGCCTGGAGTGTACCCAGGGACTGGACATTGGGAGCTTTCTTT. Protein: CAWSVPRDWTLGAFF.

This clonotype was found once. At one end, the junction sequence differs from germline, possibly due to a read error. The chain couples TRBV18 to TRBJ1-6, with D maybe TRBD1 (6 bases). The CDR3 length is 14 residues. Per the germline V gene, CDR1 is KGHSH and CDR2 is LQKENI. The CDR3 sequence is CASSPQGYNPPLHF. CDR3 bases: TGTGCCAGCTCACCGCAGGGGTATAATCCACCCCTCCACTTT. Full variable domain (remainder filled in from reference TRBV18 and TRBJ1-6): NAGVMQNPRHLVRRRGQEARLRCSPMKGHSHVYWYRQLPEEGLKFMVYLQKENIIDESGMPKERFSAEFPKEGPSILRIQQVVRGDSAAYFCASSPQGYNPPLHFGNGTRLTVT.

This sequence joins TRBV5-6 and TRBJ1-1; D is undetermined. The CDR3 length is 15 residues. Germline CDR1 reads SGHDT; CDR2 reads YYEEEE. V lost 1 base and J lost 6, with 16 bases in between. CDR3 nucleotide sequence: TGTGCCAGCAGCTTGTTAGGCAGAGATAAGGCTGAAGCTTTCTTT. Protein: CASSLLGRDKAEAFF.

This clonotype was observed a handful of times. The chain is built from TRBV6-1 and TRBJ1-4; no definite D call. The CDR3 covers 11 residues. V gave up 8 bases and J gave up 5 bases, with 6 bases separating them. From germline, CDR1 is MNHNS and CDR2 SASEGT. This CDR3 reads CASEANEKLFF. The DNA of the CDR3 is TGTGCCAGCGAAGCAAATGAAAAACTGTTTTTT.

This clonotype was recorded many times. The chain joins TRBV7-3 to TRBJ2-5; 11 bases map to TRBD1. The V gene end was trimmed by 2 bases and the J gene end by 2 bases; junction bases not matched to a gene: 4. The germline V gene encodes CDR1 SGHTA and CDR2 FQGTGA. The CDR3 contains 16 residues. CDR3 residues: CASSLVGTGGQETQYF. The CDR3, as DNA: TGTGCCAGCAGCTTAGTCGGGACAGGGGGTCAAGAGACCCAGTACTTC. The entire variable domain, with the rest obtained from reference TRBV7-3 and TRBJ2-5, is as follows: GAGVSQTPSNKVTEKGKYVELRCDPISGHTALYWYRQSLGQGPEFLIYFQGTGAADDSGLPNDRFFAVRPEGSVSTLKIQRTERGDSAVYLCASSLVGTGGQETQYFGPGTRLLVL.

This clonotype appeared a few times. The J gene is TRBJ2-1, the V gene TRBV13; 11 positions match TRBD2. The CDR3 spans 13 residues. CDR1 PRHDT and CDR2 FYEKMQ come from the germline V gene (reference sequence). Losses at the gene ends were 4 bases for V and 10 bases for J; bases not matched to a gene: 3. The CDR3 sequence is CASSSGLAEEQFF. CDR3 coding DNA: TGTGCCAGCAGCTCGGGACTAGCGGAGGAGCAGTTCTTC.

On this clonotype itself: A read error may be the cause here, since a much bigger clone is one base away. The chain recombines TRBV7-9 with TRBJ2-1, with D perhaps TRBD1 (5 bases). The CDR3 contains 14 residues. Looked up from germline, CDR1 is SEHNR and CDR2 is FQNEAQ (reference sequence). The CDR3 sequence is CASRYPGAYNEKFF. CDR3 in DNA: TGTGCCAGCAGGTATCCTGGGGCCTACAATGAGAAGTTCTTC.

This clonotype was detected a few times. The chain combines TRBV5-1 with TRBJ2-1, with TRBD2 matching over 8 bases. Germline CDR1 and CDR2: SGHRS and YFSETQ. Trimming removed 7 bases from V and 6 bases from J; junction bases left unmatched: 15. This CDR3 contains 16 residues. The CDR3 reads CASSEVPGGPGNEQFF. CDR3 DNA: TGCGCCAGCTCGGAGGTCCCGGGAGGGCCGGGCAATGAGCAGTTCTTC.

This clonotype was observed many times. The chain combines TRBV6-1 with TRBJ1-5; D not certain. The CDR3 totals 12 residues. Germline V gene lookup returns CDR1 MNHNS and CDR2 SASEGT. The ends were cut back, 3 bases at V and 5 bases at J, with 5 bases in the middle. DNA for the CDR3: TGTGCCAGCAGTGACGGTTATCAGCCCCAGCATTTT. Translating it yields CASSDGYQPQHF.

At least ten counts were recorded for this clonotype. The chain couples TRBV6-2 or TRBV6-3 to TRBJ2-7, with 13 positions matching TRBD2. With 6 bases clipped from V and 3 bases from J, the junction kept 11 bases outside the gene matches. Looked up from germline, CDR1 is MNHEY and CDR2 is SVGEGT. The CDR3 totals 17 residues. CDR3 in amino acids: CASRFYPGTSGNYEQYF. The CDR3 DNA reads TGTGCCAGCAGATTCTACCCCGGGACTAGCGGGAACTACGAGCAGTACTTC.

This clonotype showed up many times. The J gene is TRBJ2-1, the V gene TRBV3-1; 10 bases agree with TRBD2. The CDR3 totals 15 residues. CDR1 and CDR2 from the germline V gene are LGHDT and YNNKEL (reference sequence). V was clipped by 4 bases and J by 3 bases; unmatched bases: 3. Written as DNA, the CDR3 is TGTGCCAGCAGCCCCGCTAGCGGGAGCTACAATGAGCAGTTCTTC. Translated, it gives CASSPASGSYNEQFF.